This record covers a single TCR beta chain. The sample originates from a study of blood T cell repertoires in COVID-19. Study details: Whether acute or convalescent, the COVID-19 samples came from the United States, Italy and Spain. PBMCs, B-cell-depleted T cells, or T cells provided the cDNA or gDNA that made up the material.

In the authors' workflow: Amplifying reference gene primers gave estimates of nucleated cell counts. Assay used: immunoSEQ multiplex PCR; TCRdb lists only in-frame clones, some missing. The V and J calls and clone size were taken over from that table, and D and trimming were inferred from the DNA. The sample includes around 78,000 clones, around 90% seen only once; the top ten take less than 45%. The V and J ends lost 5 bases and 2 bases, in that order; junction bases with no gene match: 9. The length of the CDR3 is 16 residues. Germline CDR1 SGHTA, CDR2 FQGTGA. The sequence came from a human donor in a cohort sampled during active COVID-19. The chain employs TRBV7-3 and TRBJ2-3; 8 nucleotides line up with TRBD2. The sequenced sample was peripheral blood. The CDR3: CASSAGTSPSTDTQYF. For the CDR3, the DNA is TGTGCCAGCAGCGCCGGGACTAGTCCGTCCACAGATACGCAGTATTTT.